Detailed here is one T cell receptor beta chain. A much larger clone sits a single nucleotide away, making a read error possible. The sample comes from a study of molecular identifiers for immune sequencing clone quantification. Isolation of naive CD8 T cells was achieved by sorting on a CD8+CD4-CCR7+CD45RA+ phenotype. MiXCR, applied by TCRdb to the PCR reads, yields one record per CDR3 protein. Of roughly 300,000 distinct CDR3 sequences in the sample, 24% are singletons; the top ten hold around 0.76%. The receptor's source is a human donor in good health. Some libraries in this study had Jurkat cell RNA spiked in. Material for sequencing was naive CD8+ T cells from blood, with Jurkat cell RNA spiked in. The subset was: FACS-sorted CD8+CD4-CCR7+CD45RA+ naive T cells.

Written as DNA, the CDR3 is TGCGCCAGCAGCCGAGATTTAACCAGGGGTGAGACCCAGTACTTC. Residues: CASSRDLTRGETQYF. The chain combines TRBV4-3 with TRBJ2-5, with a weak D call TRBD1 (6 bases). Germline V gives CDR1 LGHNA, CDR2 YSLEER. Deletions cut 4 bases from V and 5 bases from J, with 17 bases between. The CDR3 is 15 amino acids.